This TCR beta chain derives from a study of T cell responses to AZD1222 COVID-19 vaccine (dated by TCRdb to the early 2020s). For the study in its entirety: A total of 233 trial participants underwent TCR sequencing, of whom about 210 had received two doses of AZD1222 and roughly 26 had received two doses of the MenACWY control vaccine. Trial participants were enrolled by age into 18-55, 56-69 and 70-plus year subgroups, with approximately 150, 30 and 60 TCR-sequenced participants respectively. Overall results and qualifications from the work: Conclusions about previously exposed vaccinees are limited because only a handful of AZD1222 recipients were SARS-CoV-2 seropositive at baseline. Because no samples from the day 14 peak response were available, repertoires could be characterized only after the peak T cell response. The vaccine-associated CD4 TCRs covered the entire spike protein, and the dominant responses fell in regions 160-218 and 743-854. A significant rise in spike-specific TCR breadth and depth was observed after two AZD1222 doses relative to day 0 and relative to MenACWY recipients. Reportedly, close to half of the unique spike-specific TCRs recognized epitopes lying outside the regions that are mutated in the B.1.351 and B.1.1.7 variants. Participants were mostly white British, with more females than males. The authors suggested clonal diversity may have been underestimated. The 56-69-year group was small, and its depth increase did not reach significance, likely because of low power.

Points on this clone: It lacks a known antigen. Nothing much larger sits one base from this clone, and base qualities are not available.

The CDR3 regions of human TCRbeta chains were analyzed by immunosequencing. The published analysis was carried out like this. Repertoire TCRs were matched against a reference library of SARS-CoV-2-specific TCRs generated with the MIRA antigen-specificity platform. Breadth was defined as the fraction of unique TCRs that were SARS-CoV-2-associated. Depth was defined as the fraction of total T cells that were SARS-CoV-2-associated. Using the MIRA data, every spike-specific TCR was mapped to the spike region that the TCR reacted to and assigned to either a CD4 or a CD8 class. Log10-transformed breadth and depth values were compared by one-way ANOVA with Sidak's multiple comparisons tests. The table comes from immuneACCESS by way of TCRdb, which keeps in-frame sequences with V and J called. Part of the clones is missing from these tables; in studies checked, under half for an unresolved V gene and the rest for unknown reasons. V and J calls and clone size come straight from that table; D and trimming were deduced from the DNA. This sample has 65,000 to 100,000 clones in its table, and 88% of those were observed once. 6% to 7.5% of the sample belongs to the ten largest clones.

CDR1 and CDR2, per the germline V gene (reference sequence), are SGHNT and YYREEE. Trimming removed 3 bases from V and 3 bases from J, leaving 10 bases between the germline ends. The CDR3, cysteine through phenylalanine, is 14 amino acids long. The only DNA kept is the CDR3, 42 bases in frame from the first base. The time point tag for this specimen amounts to: about 28 days (+/-7) after the second vaccine dose. AZD1222 recipients with second doses at about 4 weeks or about 12 weeks were pooled, because spike-specific TCR depth and breadth did not differ between schedules. Samples from vaccinated people were obtained from the UK trials COV001 and COV002, which included a single-blind randomized controlled phase 2/3 trial of AZD1222 (ChAdOx1 nCoV-19) in healthy adults. Trial participant PBMC samples were collected at day 0 and day 28 after the second dose for TCRbeta chain sequencing.

The sequencing used peripheral blood, collected 28 days after the second AZD1222 dose. This clonotype originated in an adult who received the AZD1222 COVID-19 vaccine. The chain couples TRBV5-4 to TRBJ1-3; D gene: possibly TRBD1, on 5 matching bases. This receptor has the CDR3 CASSYDSFGNTIYF. The DNA sequence follows: TGTGCCAGCAGCTACGACAGCTTTGGAAACACCATATATTTT.